These T cell receptor beta chains were read from a single sample in a study of T cell repertoires in cytomegalovirus infection. Their antigen targets remain unknown. Via MiXCR, TCRdb re-called the reads, giving one row per CDR3 protein. The table shows about half a million distinct CDR3 sequences, with roughly a third occurring only once. Source: cultured PBMCs, taken from culture after CMV antigen stimulation. Receptors originate from a human donor in good health (CMV status not recorded). Some clones in this sample may be carry-over from other donors' samples. Each CDR3 is given with its conserved first and last residue. A D gene is named only where the DNA matches it firmly. Not all rows give a size; the values are once, few, many and, for expanded clones, a class.

j_call d_call clone_size v_call cdr3_nt cdr3_aa
TRBJ2-1 TRBD1 few TRBV24-1 TGTGCCACCAGTGACCCGACCGACAGGGGCCGGAATGAGCAGTTCTTC CATSDPTDRGRNEQFF
TRBJ2-1 TRBD2 NA TRBV27 TGTGCCAGCAGTCAGCGGGAGGGCCCCAATGAGCAGTTCTTC CASSQREGPNEQFF
TRBJ2-4 NA many TRBV7-2 TGTGCCAGCAGCTCCCACGTCCGGGACTGGGCTGGAGCCAAAAACATTCAGTACTTC CASSSHVRDWAGAKNIQYF
TRBJ2-7 TRBD2 few TRBV6-1 TGTGCCAGCAGTAACTTAGCGGGAGGAGGGGGCGAGCAGTACTTC CASSNLAGGGGEQYF
TRBJ2-1 NA few TRBV7-8 TGTGCCAGCAGCTTAGTGTTCGGCGGCCTCAGCTCCTACAATGAGCAGTTCTTC CASSLVFGGLSSYNEQFF
TRBJ1-1 NA few TRBV20-1 TGCAGTGCTCATCGAACCTGGGGCACTGAAGCTTTCTTT CSAHRTWGTEAFF
TRBJ1-5 NA NA TRBV28 TGTGCCAGCAGAGAAATGGGGGGCGGTCAGCCCCAGCATTTT CASREMGGGQPQHF
TRBJ2-3 NA NA TRBV6-5 TGTGCCAGCAGTGCCCGGAGCGCCCAGATAACAGATACGCAGTATTTT CASSARSAQITDTQYF
TRBJ2-1 TRBD1 few TRBV28 TGTGCCAGCACCCCGGGGGACAGGGGAAATGAGCAGTTCTTC CASTPGDRGNEQFF
TRBJ2-2 NA NA TRBV11-3 TGTGCCAGCAGCTCAACACAACCGGGCACCGGGGAGCTGTTTTTT CASSSTQPGTGELFF
TRBJ1-2 TRBD1 NA TRBV29-1 TGCAGCGTTGAAGATCGGGACAGCGCGAACTATGGCTACACCTTC CSVEDRDSANYGYTF
TRBJ2-2 NA NA TRBV7-8 TGTGCCAGCAGCTACAGGGATATCTATAACACCGGGGAGCTGTTTTTT CASSYRDIYNTGELFF
TRBJ1-4 NA NA TRBV4-1 TGCGCCAGCAGCCAATTCGTAGGAGGCGAAAAACTGTTTTTT CASSQFVGGEKLFF
TRBJ2-1 NA NA TRBV27 TGTGCCAGCAGTAACGCAGGGGTCTACAATGAGCAGTTCTTC CASSNAGVYNEQFF
TRBJ2-1 TRBD1 NA TRBV5-4 TGTGCCAGCAGCTTGGGGGCGAGTGGGACAGGGTCCTACAATGAGCAGTTCTTC CASSLGASGTGSYNEQFF
TRBJ2-1 TRBD1 NA TRBV24-1 TGTGCCACCAGTGCTGGAGACAGGGGCTACAATGAGCAGTTCTTC CATSAGDRGYNEQFF
TRBJ2-1 TRBD2 NA TRBV28 TGTGCCAGCAGTGGAATACGGACTAGCGGAAACAATGAGCAGTTCTTC CASSGIRTSGNNEQFF
TRBJ1-1 NA NA TRBV15 TGTGCCACCAGCGGTTATACGAACACTGAAGCTTTCTTT CATSGYTNTEAFF
TRBJ2-2 TRBD2 NA TRBV5-1 TGCGCCAGCAGCGGACTAGTAAGCGGGGAGCTGTTTTTT CASSGLVSGELFF
TRBJ2-7 NA few TRBV29-1 TGCAGCGTCCGGATCGCCGTCGAGCAGTACTTC CSVRIAVEQYF
TRBJ2-7 TRBD2 few TRBV20-1 TGCAGTGCTGGACGTCCCGGGACTAGGATTTCCTACGAGCAGTACTTC CSAGRPGTRISYEQYF
TRBJ2-1 TRBD2 NA TRBV7-3 TGTGCCAGCAGCTGGTTAGCGGGAGGGCTGCAGTTCTTC CASSWLAGGLQFF
TRBJ1-5 TRBD1 once TRBV12-3/TRBV12-4 TGTGCCAGCAGTCCCGCAGGGACAGGGGGCGATCAGCCCCAGCATTTT CASSPAGTGGDQPQHF
TRBJ1-4 NA once TRBV12-5 TGTGCTAGTGGTTCGGGGAGTACCAATGAAAAACTGTTTTTT CASGSGSTNEKLFF
TRBJ2-5 NA few TRBV5-4 TGTGCCAGCACTCACCAAGAGACCCAGTACTTC CASTHQETQYF
TRBJ2-1 TRBD2 many TRBV7-2 TGTGCCAGCAGCTTAAGGCTAGCGGGAGGTAGTAATGAGCAGTTCTTC CASSLRLAGGSNEQFF
TRBJ1-4 TRBD1 NA TRBV24-1 TGTGCCACCAGTGACTTACAGGGGAAGAATGAAAAACTGTTTTTT CATSDLQGKNEKLFF
TRBJ1-5 NA NA TRBV7-2 TGTGCCAGCAGCGCATTTACAGGAGTATCGACCTCGGTCGAGCAGCCCCAGCATTTT CASSAFTGVSTSVEQPQHF
TRBJ2-4 NA NA TRBV4-1 TGCGCCAGCAGCCAAGAGCGAGGGGGGGTAAACATTCAGTACTTC CASSQERGGVNIQYF
TRBJ2-3 NA few TRBV11-3 TGTGCCAGCAGCGCCTTACCAGATACGCAGTATTTT CASSALPDTQYF
TRBJ1-2 NA NA TRBV12-3/TRBV12-4 TGTGCCAGCAGTTTCGCTCCCCAGCGGTACACCTTC CASSFAPQRYTF
TRBJ1-4 TRBD1 NA TRBV27 TGTGCCAGCAGATTTTTGGACAGGGAGCATGAAAAACTGTTTTTT CASRFLDREHEKLFF
TRBJ1-1 NA NA TRBV7-2 TGTGCCAGCAGCTTATTTCAGCAGATGAACACTGAAGCTTTCTTT CASSLFQQMNTEAFF
TRBJ2-7 NA few TRBV20-1 TGCAGTGCTAGTTATACGGGAGTGGGTTACGAGCAGTACTTC CSASYTGVGYEQYF
TRBJ2-7 TRBD2 NA TRBV7-2 TGTGCCAGCAGCGCAGGGACTAGCTACTCCGAGCAGTACTTC CASSAGTSYSEQYF
TRBJ1-1 TRBD1 few TRBV7-9 TGTGCCAGCAGCGAGCGGACAGGGGGCTTGAACACTGAAGCTTTCTTT CASSERTGGLNTEAFF
TRBJ2-5 TRBD2 NA TRBV7-8 TGTGCCAGCAGCGCCAGATCTAGCGGCCAAGAGACCCAGTACTTC CASSARSSGQETQYF
TRBJ1-1 NA NA TRBV29-1 TGCAGCGTTGACCTTCCCGACAGCGTCCACACTGAAGCTTTCTTT CSVDLPDSVHTEAFF
TRBJ1-2 NA once TRBV24-1 TGTGCCACCAGTGAAGGGTCGCGTGATGGCTACACCTTC CATSEGSRDGYTF
TRBJ2-7 NA NA TRBV7-9 TGTGCCAGCAGTCAAATCCCAGGCGACGAGCAGTACTTC CASSQIPGDEQYF
TRBJ1-6 NA NA TRBV20-1 TGCAGTGCTAGAGATGGTGGTGGGGGGCAGACCTATAATTCACCCCTCCACTTT CSARDGGGGQTYNSPLHF
TRBJ2-2 TRBD2 NA TRBV9 TGTGCCAGCAGCACAGGACTAGCGGGAGGGTCCACCGGGGAGCTGTTTTTT CASSTGLAGGSTGELFF
TRBJ2-7 TRBD2 NA TRBV6-2/TRBV6-3 TGTGCCAGCAGTTACCACACCGACGGGACTAGCGGCTACGAGCAGTACTTC CASSYHTDGTSGYEQYF
TRBJ2-3 NA NA TRBV24-1 TGTGCCACCAGTGAAATCTCAGATACGCAGTATTTT CATSEISDTQYF
TRBJ2-7 NA NA TRBV7-6 TGTGCCAGCAGCCCTGGTTTGCCGAACAGGCCGCCATACGAGCAGTACTTC CASSPGLPNRPPYEQYF
TRBJ2-5 NA few TRBV6-8 TGTGCCAGCAGTTACGTCCGGGGTGGAGAGACCCAGTACTTC CASSYVRGGETQYF
TRBJ1-1 NA few TRBV10-3 TGTGCCATCAGTGAGGTTGGGGGCACTGAAGCTTTCTTT CAISEVGGTEAFF